Shown below are 23 T cell receptor beta chains from a single sample sequenced in a study of cytomegalovirus exposure and HLA in healthy donors. 60 Vbeta and 13 Jbeta primers were used in PCR. Sequencing was performed with immunoSEQ multiplex PCR; in TCRdb, only in-frame clones are kept and a portion is missing. The table includes under 300,000 clones, approximately 81% detected once. Sequencing was performed on PBMCs. These TCRs come from a woman aged 60-75 years in good health and CMV-seropositive.

The chain recombines TRBV6-5 with TRBJ2-7, with no clear D. The CDR3 runs 12 residues. Germline CDR1 is MNHEY and CDR2 is SVGAGI. V was pared by 2 bases and J by 6 bases, with 8 bases between. The CDR3 DNA sequence: TGTGCCAGCAGTTACGGTAGAACCGAGCAGTACTTC. This translates into CASSYGRTEQYF.

This chain joins TRBV6-4 and TRBJ2-1; D remains unclear. CDR3 length: 14 residues. Trimming pared 8 bases from V and 6 bases from J, leaving 17 bases between. The germline V gene has CDR1 MRHNA and CDR2 SNTAGT. In nucleotides, the CDR3 is TGTGCCAGCTCTCGGGTCCCCTTTGGCAATGAGCAGTTCTTC. It translates to CASSRVPFGNEQFF.

The CDR3 DNA reads TGCGCCAGCAGTAATGAGGTGGGGCTTTGGGAGCAGTTCTTC. It codes for CASSNEVGLWEQFF. The chain employs TRBV5-1 and TRBJ2-1; D might be TRBD1 (5 bases). The germline V and J ends were trimmed by 5 bases and 10 bases, with 19 bases remaining between them. This CDR3 region has 14 residues. Looked up from germline, CDR1 is SGHRS and CDR2 is YFSETQ.

The chain recombines TRBV12-5 with TRBJ2-5; 7 positions agree with TRBD1. The CDR3 sequence is 14 residues long. V gave up 6 bases and J gave up 0 bases; unmatched junction bases: 4. Germline CDR1 is LGHNT and CDR2 is FRNRAP. Here the CDR3 DNA reads TGTGCTAGTGGCCGAGGGACAGACCAAGAGACCCAGTACTTC. Translation: CASGRGTDQETQYF.

This chain links TRBV30 with TRBJ1-5, with D possibly being TRBD1 (5 bases). The germline CDR1 and CDR2 sequences are GTSNPN and SVGIG (reference sequence). The CDR3 is 12 residues long. V was clipped by 2 bases and J by 7 bases, with 9 bases between them. The CDR3 coding sequence is TGTGCCTGGAGTTCCAGGGTACAGCCCCAGCATTTT. This translates into CAWSSRVQPQHF.

The J gene is TRBJ2-5, the V gene TRBV7-9; maybe TRBD1 (6 bases). The V gene lost 5 bases and the J gene lost 2 bases, with 18 bases spanning the gap. Looked up from germline, CDR1 is SEHNR and CDR2 is FQNEAQ (reference sequence). There are 16 residues in the CDR3. This chain's CDR3 is CASSPMPPGQQETQYF. The CDR3 coding sequence is TGTGCCAGCAGCCCGATGCCACCGGGACAACAAGAGACCCAGTACTTC. Based on the CDR3 plus reference TRBV7-9 and TRBJ2-5, the full variable domain is DTGVSQNPRHKITKRGQNVTFRCDPISEHNRLYWYRQTLGQGPEFLTYFQNEAQLEKSRLLSDRFSAERPKGSFSTLEIQRTEQGDSAMYLCASSPMPPGQQETQYFGPGTRLLVL.

This clone appeared a single time. This sequence joins TRBV5-1 and TRBJ1-1, with 7 bases fitting TRBD1. The V segment lost 0 bases and the J segment 1 base; nucleotides outside the gene matches: 3. CDR1 SGHRS and CDR2 YFSETQ come from the germline V gene. The CDR3 runs to 15 residues. The chain's CDR3 is CASSLDGTANTEAFF. The CDR3 DNA is TGCGCCAGCAGCTTGGATGGGACAGCGAACACTGAAGCTTTCTTT.

In this sample, this clone turned up once. This chain uses TRBV5-1 with TRBJ2-6; D ambiguous. Trimming removed 1 base from V and 0 bases from J, with 8 bases in between. The CDR3 length is 16 residues. Germline-derived CDR1 and CDR2 are SGHRS and YFSETQ. The CDR3 spells CASSLSRSSGANVLTF. CDR3 coding DNA: TGCGCCAGCAGCTTGAGTCGTAGCTCTGGGGCCAACGTCCTGACTTTC.

The V and J genes are TRBV7-2 and TRBJ2-5; D not resolved. Germline CDR1 reads SGHTA; CDR2 reads FQGNSA. V was shortened by 1 base and J by 13 bases, with 16 bases between the two germline ends. The CDR3 has 13 residues. The CDR3 DNA follows: TGTGCCAGCAGCTTAGGCCCTAGAGGTTTGTTGTACTTC. Its protein product is CASSLGPRGLLYF.

The J gene is TRBJ1-5, the V gene TRBV7-2, with D possibly being TRBD1 (6 bases). The CDR3 covers 17 residues. Germline V lookup: CDR1 SGHTA, CDR2 FQGNSA. V lost 5 bases and J lost 0, with 17 bases in between. Here the CDR3 reads CASSPYWTVYSNQPQHF. For the CDR3, the DNA is TGTGCCAGCAGCCCATACTGGACAGTCTATAGCAATCAGCCCCAGCATTTT.

V usage is TRBV7-9 and J usage is TRBJ2-4; D is possibly TRBD1 (5 bases). V dropped 3 bases and J dropped 0 bases, with 12 bases sitting between them. Per the germline V gene, CDR1 is SEHNR and CDR2 is FQNEAQ (reference sequence). The CDR3 consists of 16 residues. Here the CDR3 DNA reads TGTGCCAGCAGCTTTTGGACAAGTAGAGCCAAAAACATTCAGTACTTC. Its protein product is CASSFWTSRAKNIQYF.

This clone showed up just once. The V and J genes are TRBV28 and TRBJ1-4; D is ambiguous. There are 16 residues in the CDR3. From germline, CDR1 is MDHEN and CDR2 SYDVKM. V was shortened by 5 bases and J by 0 bases, with 13 bases between the two germline ends. For the CDR3, the DNA is TGTGCCAGCAGTCTAAGTGAAGTAGCAACTAATGAAAAACTGTTTTTT. As protein: CASSLSEVATNEKLFF.

This clone appeared a few times. Mismatch with germline at one junction end may stem from a read error. This sequence joins TRBV7-9 and TRBJ1-1; D not resolved. CDR1 SEHNR and CDR2 FQNEAQ come from the germline V gene (reference sequence). The CDR3 runs to 15 residues. In DNA form, the CDR3 reads TGTTCCAGCAGCTTAAACGCAGCCCCGGGCACTGAAGCTTTCTTT. Protein product: CSSSLNAAPGTEAFF.

V gene TRBV4-1 combines with J gene TRBJ2-1; TRBD2 agrees at 7 bases. The junction had 3 bases not matched to a gene; V was cut back by 4 bases and J by 6 bases. The V gene's germline CDR1 is MGHRA and CDR2 YSYEKL. The CDR3 is made up of 13 amino acids. CDR3 DNA: TGCGCCAGCAGCCCACTAGCGTCCAATGAGCAGTTCTTC. This gives the protein CASSPLASNEQFF.

J is TRBJ2-7 and V is TRBV28, with 7 bases identical to TRBD2. Germline lookup yields CDR1 MDHEN and CDR2 SYDVKM. The trim removed 3 bases at V and 6 bases at J, leaving 14 bases unmatched. This CDR3 is built from 16 residues. This CDR3 is CASSFTAGRLGGEQYF. The CDR3 region has the DNA TGTGCCAGCAGTTTCACCGCCGGGAGGCTCGGTGGCGAGCAGTACTTC.

V gene TRBV4-1 combines with J gene TRBJ1-3; D is perhaps TRBD1 (6 bases). The CDR3 is made up of 16 amino acids. CDR1 MGHRA and CDR2 YSYEKL come from the germline V gene. The V and J ends lost 0 bases and 4 bases respectively, with 13 bases between them. CDR3 sequence: CASSQEGARGGNTIYF. The CDR3 coding sequence is TGCGCCAGCAGCCAAGAGGGGGCCAGGGGCGGAAACACCATATATTTT.

This chain joins TRBV5-1 and TRBJ2-5, with TRBD2 matching 8 bases. CDR1 and CDR2 (germline): SGHRS, YFSETQ. The trim removed 2 bases at V and 5 bases at J, leaving 2 bases unmatched. This CDR3 region has 13 residues. CDR3 region: CASSFPGGETQYF. For the CDR3, the DNA is TGCGCCAGCAGCTTTCCGGGGGGGGAGACCCAGTACTTC.

J is TRBJ1-2 and V is TRBV15; 9 nucleotides agree with TRBD1. The CDR3 extends over 16 amino acids. Germline V CDR1 and CDR2: LNHNV, YYDKDF (reference sequence). J gave up 2 bases and V 5 bases, and 9 bases lay outside the gene matches. The CDR3 bases are TGTGCCACCAGCCCGAACGCCGGGACAGGGAACTATGGCTACACCTTC. Encoded protein: CATSPNAGTGNYGYTF.

The chain has TRBV18 and TRBJ2-3; D is unclear. The CDR3 consists of 16 residues. Deletions cut 4 bases from V and 2 bases from J, with 16 bases between. Germline V gene sequence: CDR1 KGHSH, CDR2 LQKENI. CDR3 region: CASSRQGASYTDTQYF. CDR3 nucleotide sequence: TGTGCCAGCTCACGACAAGGCGCGTCTTACACAGATACGCAGTATTTT. The full variable domain, in which reference TRBV18 and TRBJ2-3 provide the parts outside the CDR3, is NAGVMQNPRHLVRRRGQEARLRCSPMKGHSHVYWYRQLPEEGLKFMVYLQKENIIDESGMPKERFSAEFPKEGPSILRIQQVVRGDSAAYFCASSRQGASYTDTQYFGPGTRLTVL.

The rearrangement joins TRBV7-8 to TRBJ1-6; the match to TRBD1 covers 7 bases. After removal of 0 bases from V and 5 bases from J, the junction contained 1 base not matched to a gene. The CDR3 covers 15 residues. CDR1 SGHVS and CDR2 FQNEAQ come from the germline V gene. CDR3 sequence (DNA): TGTGCCAGCAGCTTAGCTCAGGGGGATAATTCACCCCTCCACTTT. As protein: CASSLAQGDNSPLHF.

The gene calls are TRBV18 and TRBJ2-3; D ambiguous. CDR3 size: 14 residues. Trimming removed 3 bases at V and 1 base at J, with 8 bases between. Germline CDR1 is KGHSH and CDR2 is LQKENI. The CDR3 protein is CASSPSGRTDTQYF. The CDR3 DNA reads as TGTGCCAGCTCACCCTCAGGTCGCACAGATACGCAGTATTTT.

The gene calls are TRBV15 and TRBJ2-5; D remains unclear. The end of the DNA aligns better with TRBJ2-7, so the J call may be wrong. The CDR3 contains 12 residues. From germline, CDR1 is LNHNV and CDR2 YYDKDF (reference sequence). The CDR3 DNA follows: TGTGCCACCAGCGCGGCCTCCTACGAGCAGTACTTC. The encoded protein is CATSAASYEQYF.

This chain uses TRBV7-9 with TRBJ2-7; a possible D gene is TRBD1 (5 bases). The CDR3 is 12 residues long. Germline loops: CDR1 SEHNR, CDR2 FQNEAQ (reference sequence). Trimming shortened V by 5 bases and J by 4 bases, and 9 bases separated the two germline ends. The DNA of the CDR3 is TGTGCCAGCAGCACACAGGTGTACGAGCAGTACTTC. Its protein product is CASSTQVYEQYF.